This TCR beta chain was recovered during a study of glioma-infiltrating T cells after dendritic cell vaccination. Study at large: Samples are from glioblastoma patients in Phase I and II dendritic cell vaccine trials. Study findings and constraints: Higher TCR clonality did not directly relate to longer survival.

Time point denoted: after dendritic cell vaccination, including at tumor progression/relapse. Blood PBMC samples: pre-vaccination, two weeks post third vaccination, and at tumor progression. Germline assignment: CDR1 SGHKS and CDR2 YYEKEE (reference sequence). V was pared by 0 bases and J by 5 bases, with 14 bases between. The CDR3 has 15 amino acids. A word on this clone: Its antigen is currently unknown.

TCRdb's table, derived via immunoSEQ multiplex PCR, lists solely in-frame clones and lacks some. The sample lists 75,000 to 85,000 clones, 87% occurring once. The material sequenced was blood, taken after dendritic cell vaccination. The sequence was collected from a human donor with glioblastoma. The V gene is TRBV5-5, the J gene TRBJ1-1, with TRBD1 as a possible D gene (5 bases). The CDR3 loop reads CASSLEVRGRTEAFF. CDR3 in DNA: TGTGCCAGCAGCTTGGAGGTGCGGGGGAGGACTGAAGCTTTCTTT. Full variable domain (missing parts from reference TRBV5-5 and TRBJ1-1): DAGVTQSPTHLIKTRGQQVTLRCSPISGHKSVSWYQQVLGQGPQFIFQYYEKEERGRGNFPDRFSARQFPNYSSELNVNALLLGDSALYLCASSLEVRGRTEAFFGQGTRLTVV.